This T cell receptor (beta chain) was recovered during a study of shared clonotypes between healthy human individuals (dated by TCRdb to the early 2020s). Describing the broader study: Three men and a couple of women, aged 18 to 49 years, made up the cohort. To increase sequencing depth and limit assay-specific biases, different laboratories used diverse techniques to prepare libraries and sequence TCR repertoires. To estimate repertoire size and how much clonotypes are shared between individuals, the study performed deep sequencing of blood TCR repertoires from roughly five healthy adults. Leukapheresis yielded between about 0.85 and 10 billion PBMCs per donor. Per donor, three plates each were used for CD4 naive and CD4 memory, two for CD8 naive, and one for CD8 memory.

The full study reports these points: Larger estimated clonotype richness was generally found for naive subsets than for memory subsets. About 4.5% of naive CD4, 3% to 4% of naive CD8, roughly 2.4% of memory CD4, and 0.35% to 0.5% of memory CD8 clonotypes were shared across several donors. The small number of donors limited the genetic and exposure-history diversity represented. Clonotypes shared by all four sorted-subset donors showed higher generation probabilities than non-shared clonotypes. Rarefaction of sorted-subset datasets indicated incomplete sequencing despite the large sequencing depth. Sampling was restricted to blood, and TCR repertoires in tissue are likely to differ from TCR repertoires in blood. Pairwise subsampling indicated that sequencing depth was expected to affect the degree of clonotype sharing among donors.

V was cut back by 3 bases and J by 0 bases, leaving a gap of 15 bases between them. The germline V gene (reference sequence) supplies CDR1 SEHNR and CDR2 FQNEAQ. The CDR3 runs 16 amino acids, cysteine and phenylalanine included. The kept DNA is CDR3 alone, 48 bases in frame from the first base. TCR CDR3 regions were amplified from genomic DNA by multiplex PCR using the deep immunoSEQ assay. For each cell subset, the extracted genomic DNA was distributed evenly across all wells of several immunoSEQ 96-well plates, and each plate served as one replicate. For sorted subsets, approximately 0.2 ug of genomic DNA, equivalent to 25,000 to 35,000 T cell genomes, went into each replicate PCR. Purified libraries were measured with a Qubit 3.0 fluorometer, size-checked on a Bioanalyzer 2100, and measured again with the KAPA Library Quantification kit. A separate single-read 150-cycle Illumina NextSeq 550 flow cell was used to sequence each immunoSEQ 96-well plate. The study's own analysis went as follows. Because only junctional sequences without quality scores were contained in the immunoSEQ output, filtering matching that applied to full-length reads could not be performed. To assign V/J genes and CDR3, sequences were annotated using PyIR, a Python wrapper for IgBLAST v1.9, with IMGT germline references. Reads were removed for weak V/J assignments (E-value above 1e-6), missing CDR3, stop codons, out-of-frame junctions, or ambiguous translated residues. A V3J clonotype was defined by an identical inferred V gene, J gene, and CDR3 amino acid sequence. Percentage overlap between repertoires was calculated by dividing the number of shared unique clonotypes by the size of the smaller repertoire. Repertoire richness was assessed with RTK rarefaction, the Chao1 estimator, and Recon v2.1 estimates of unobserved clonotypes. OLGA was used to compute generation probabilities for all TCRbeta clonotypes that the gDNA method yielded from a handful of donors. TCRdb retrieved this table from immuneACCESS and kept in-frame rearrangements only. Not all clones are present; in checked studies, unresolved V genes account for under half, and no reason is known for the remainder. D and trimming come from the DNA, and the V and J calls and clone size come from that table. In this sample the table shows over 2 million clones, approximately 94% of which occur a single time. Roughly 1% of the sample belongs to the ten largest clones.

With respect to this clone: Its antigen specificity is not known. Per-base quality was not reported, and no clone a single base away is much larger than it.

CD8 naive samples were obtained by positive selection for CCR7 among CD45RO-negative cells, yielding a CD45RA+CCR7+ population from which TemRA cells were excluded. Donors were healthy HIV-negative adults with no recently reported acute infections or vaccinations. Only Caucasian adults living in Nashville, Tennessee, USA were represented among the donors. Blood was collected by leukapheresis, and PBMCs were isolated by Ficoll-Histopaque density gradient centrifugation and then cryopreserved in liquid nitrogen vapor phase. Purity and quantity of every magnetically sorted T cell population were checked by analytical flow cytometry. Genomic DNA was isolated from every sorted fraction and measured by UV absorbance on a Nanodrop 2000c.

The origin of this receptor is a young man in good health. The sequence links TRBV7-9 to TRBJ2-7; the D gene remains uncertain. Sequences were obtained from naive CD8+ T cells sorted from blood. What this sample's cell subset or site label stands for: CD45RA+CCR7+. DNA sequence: TGTGCCAGCAGCTTGAGTGGGCCTCTGAACTCCTACGAGCAGTACTTC. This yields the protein CASSLSGPLNSYEQYF.